This T cell receptor (beta chain) is drawn from a study of human T cells and chemical hapten exposure. Across the study: For the approximately 25-week duration of the study, patients were given weekly doses of diphenylcyclopropenone on the scalp. Slight volume differences across pooled libraries mainly accounted for varying per-sample TCR yields. Patients, chiefly female, had alopecia areata, totalis or universalis.

Time point reported: patch test 2, 6 weeks after DPC sensitization. Treatment reported: therapeutic diphenylcyclopropenone sensitization with weekly scalp DPC. In its sample, this clonotype was seen many times. TCRdb analysed the RACE reads with MiXCR anew, one entry per CDR3 protein. The sample includes 65,000 to 90,000 distinct CDR3 sequences, approximately 6.6% of them seen just once. This clonotype was obtained from a woman younger than 45 with alopecia areata. Some clones in this sample may be carry-over from other donors' samples. Source: whole blood, taken in connection with sensitization to the hapten diphenylcyclopropenone (DPC).

Here the CDR3 reads CSVEMWVRGEQFF. DNA of the CDR3: TGCAGCGTTGAAATGTGGGTCAGGGGTGAGCAGTTCTTC. This rearrangement joins TRBV29-1 to TRBJ2-1, with D tentatively TRBD1 (6 bases). CDR3 length: 13 amino acids. With 2 bases removed from V and 9 bases from J, the gap between germline ends came to 14 bases. CDR1 SQVTM and CDR2 ANQGSEA come from the germline V gene.